This TCR beta chain was sequenced for a study of blood T cell repertoires in COVID-19. Whole-study context: Samples of COVID-19 (acute and convalescent) were obtained from the United States, Italy and Spain.

Profiled with immunoSEQ multiplex PCR; TCRdb holds only in-frame clones, not every one. The table records a few hundred thousand clones, roughly nine tenths of them present only once. Participant-reported clinical history was the basis for cohort assignment. What was sequenced was PBMCs or T cells enriched from blood (not recorded which). This receptor was taken from a man younger than 45 who had recovered from COVID-19.

CDR3 loop: CASSPPSGRGDTQYF. The CDR3 DNA reads as TGTGCCAGCAGTCCTCCTAGCGGGAGGGGGGATACGCAGTATTTT. The chain recombines TRBV6-5 with TRBJ2-3; TRBD2 matches at 12 bases. The V and J ends lost 5 bases and 6 bases, in that order; junction bases with no gene match: 6. Germline assignment: CDR1 MNHEY and CDR2 SVGAGI. CDR3 length equals 15 residues.